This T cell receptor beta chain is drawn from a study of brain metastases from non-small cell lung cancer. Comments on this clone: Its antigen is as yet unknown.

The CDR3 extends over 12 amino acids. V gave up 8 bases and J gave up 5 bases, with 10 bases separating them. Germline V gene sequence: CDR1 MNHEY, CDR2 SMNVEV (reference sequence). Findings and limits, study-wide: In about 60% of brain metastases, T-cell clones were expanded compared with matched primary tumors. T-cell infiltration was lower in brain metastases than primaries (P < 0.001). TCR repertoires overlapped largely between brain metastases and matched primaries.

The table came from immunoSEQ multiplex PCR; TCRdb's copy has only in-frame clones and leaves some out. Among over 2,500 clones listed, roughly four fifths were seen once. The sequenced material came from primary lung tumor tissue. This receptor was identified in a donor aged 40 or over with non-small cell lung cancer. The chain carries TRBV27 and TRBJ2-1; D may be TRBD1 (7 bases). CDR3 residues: CASGRGDNEQFF. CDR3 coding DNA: TGTGCCAGCGGCAGGGGGGACAATGAGCAGTTCTTC.